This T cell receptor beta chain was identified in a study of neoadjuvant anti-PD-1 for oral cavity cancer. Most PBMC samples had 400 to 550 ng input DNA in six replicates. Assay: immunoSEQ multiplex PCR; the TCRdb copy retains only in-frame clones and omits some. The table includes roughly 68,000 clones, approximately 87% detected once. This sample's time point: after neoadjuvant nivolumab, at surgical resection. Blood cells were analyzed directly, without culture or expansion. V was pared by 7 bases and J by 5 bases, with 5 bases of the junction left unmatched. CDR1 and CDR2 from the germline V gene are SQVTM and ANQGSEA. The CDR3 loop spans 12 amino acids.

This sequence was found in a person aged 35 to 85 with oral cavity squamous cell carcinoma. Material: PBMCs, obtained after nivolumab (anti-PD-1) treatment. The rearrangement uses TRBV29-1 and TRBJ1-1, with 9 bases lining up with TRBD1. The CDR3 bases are TGCAGCGCCGACAGGGGGGGGACTGAAGCTTTCTTT. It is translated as CSADRGGTEAFF. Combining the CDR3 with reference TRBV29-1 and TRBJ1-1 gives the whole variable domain SAVISQKPSRDICQRGTSLTIQCQVDSQVTMMFWYRQQPGQSLTLIATANQGSEATYESGFVIDKFPISRPNLTFSTLTVSNMSPEDSSIYLCSADRGGTEAFFGQGTRLTVV.